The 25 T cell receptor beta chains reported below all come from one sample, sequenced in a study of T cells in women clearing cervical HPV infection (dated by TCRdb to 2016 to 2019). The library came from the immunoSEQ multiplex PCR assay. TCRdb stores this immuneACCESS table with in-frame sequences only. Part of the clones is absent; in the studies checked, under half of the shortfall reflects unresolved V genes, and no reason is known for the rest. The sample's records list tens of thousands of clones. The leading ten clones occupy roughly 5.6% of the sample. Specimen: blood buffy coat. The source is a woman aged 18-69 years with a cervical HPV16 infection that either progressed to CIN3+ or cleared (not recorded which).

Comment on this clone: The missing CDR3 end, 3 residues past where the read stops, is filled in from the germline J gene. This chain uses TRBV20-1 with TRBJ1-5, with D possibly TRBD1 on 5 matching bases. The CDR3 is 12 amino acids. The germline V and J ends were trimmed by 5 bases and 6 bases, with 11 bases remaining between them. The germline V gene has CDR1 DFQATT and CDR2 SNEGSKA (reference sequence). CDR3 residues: CSASRGSQPQHF. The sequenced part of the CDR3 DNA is TGCAGTGCTTCAAGGGGAAGTCAGCCC.

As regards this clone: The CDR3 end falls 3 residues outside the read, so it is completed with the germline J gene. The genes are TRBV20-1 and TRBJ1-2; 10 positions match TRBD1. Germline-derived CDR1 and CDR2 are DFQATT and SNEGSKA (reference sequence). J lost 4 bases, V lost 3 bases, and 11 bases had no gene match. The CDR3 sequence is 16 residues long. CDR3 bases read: TGCAGTGCTAGGTTCCCCGGGACAGGGGCACTCTATGGC. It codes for CSARFPGTGALYG. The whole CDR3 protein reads CSARFPGTGALYGYTF.

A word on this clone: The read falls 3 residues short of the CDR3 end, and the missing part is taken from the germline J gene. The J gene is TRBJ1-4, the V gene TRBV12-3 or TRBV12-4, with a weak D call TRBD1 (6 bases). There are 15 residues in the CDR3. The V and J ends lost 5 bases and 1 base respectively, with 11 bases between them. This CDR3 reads CASSPTGLTNEKLFF. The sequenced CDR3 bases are TGTGCCAGCAGTCCCACAGGGCTAACTAATGAAAAA.

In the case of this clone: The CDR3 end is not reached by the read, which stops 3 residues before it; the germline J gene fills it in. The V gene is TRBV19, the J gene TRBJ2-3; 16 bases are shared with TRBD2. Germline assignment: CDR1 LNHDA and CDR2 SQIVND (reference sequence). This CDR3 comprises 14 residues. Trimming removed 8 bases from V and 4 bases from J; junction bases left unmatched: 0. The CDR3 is CASGTSGRADTQYF. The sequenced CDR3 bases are TGTGCCAGTGGGACTAGCGGGAGGGCAGATACG.

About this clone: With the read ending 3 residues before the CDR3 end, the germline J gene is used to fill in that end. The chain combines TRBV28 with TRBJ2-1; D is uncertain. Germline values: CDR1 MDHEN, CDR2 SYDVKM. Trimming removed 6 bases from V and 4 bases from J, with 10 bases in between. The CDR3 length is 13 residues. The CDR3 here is CASSPGSYNEQFF. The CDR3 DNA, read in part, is TGTGCCAGCAGCCCAGGCAGTTACAATGAG.

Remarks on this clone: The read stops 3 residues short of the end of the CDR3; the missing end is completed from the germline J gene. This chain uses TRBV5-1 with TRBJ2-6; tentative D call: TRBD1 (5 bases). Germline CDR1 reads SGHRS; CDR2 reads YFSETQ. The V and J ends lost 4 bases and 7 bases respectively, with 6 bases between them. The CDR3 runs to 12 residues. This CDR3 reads CASSQGANVLTF. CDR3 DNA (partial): TGCGCCAGCAGCCAGGGAGCCAACGTC.

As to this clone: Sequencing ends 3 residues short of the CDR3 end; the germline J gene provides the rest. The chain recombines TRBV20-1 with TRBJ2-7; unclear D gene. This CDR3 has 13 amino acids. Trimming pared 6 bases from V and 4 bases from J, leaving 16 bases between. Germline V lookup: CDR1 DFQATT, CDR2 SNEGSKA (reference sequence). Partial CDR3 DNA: TGCAGTGCCCCGTCCAACTTAGGGTACGAG. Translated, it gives CSAPSNLGYE. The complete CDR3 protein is CSAPSNLGYEQYF.

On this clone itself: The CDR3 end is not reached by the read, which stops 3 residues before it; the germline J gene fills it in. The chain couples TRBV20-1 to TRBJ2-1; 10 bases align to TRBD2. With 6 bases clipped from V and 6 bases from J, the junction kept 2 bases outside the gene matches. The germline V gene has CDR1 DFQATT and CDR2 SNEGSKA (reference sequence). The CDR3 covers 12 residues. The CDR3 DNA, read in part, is TGCAGTGCCCTAGCGGGAGCCAATGAG. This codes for CSALAGANE. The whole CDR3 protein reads CSALAGANEQFF.

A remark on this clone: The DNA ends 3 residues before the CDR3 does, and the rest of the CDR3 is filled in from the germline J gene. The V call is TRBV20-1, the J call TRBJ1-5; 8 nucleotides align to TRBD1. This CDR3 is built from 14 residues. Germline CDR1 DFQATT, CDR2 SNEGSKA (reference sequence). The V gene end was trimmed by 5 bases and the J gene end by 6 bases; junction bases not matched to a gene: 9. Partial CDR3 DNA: TGCAGTGCTCGAAGGACAGGGAGGGGTCAGCCC. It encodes CSARRTGRGQP. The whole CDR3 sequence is CSARRTGRGQPQHF.

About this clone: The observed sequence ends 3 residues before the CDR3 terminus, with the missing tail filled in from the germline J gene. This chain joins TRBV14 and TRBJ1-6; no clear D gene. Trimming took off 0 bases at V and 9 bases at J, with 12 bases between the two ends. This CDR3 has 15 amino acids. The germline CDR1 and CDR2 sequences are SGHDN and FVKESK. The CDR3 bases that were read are TGTGCCAGCAGCCAAGAGAGTATGGCAGGTTCACCC. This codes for CASSQESMAGSP. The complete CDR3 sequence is CASSQESMAGSPLHF.

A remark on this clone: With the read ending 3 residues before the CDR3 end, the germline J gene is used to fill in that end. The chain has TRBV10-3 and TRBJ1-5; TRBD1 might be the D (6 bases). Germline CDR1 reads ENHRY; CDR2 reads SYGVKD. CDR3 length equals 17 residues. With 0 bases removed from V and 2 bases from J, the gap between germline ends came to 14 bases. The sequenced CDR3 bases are TGTGCCATCAGTGAGTCCGGCGGGGGCGCGGGCAATCAGCCC. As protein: CAISESGGGAGNQP. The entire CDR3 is CAISESGGGAGNQPQHF.

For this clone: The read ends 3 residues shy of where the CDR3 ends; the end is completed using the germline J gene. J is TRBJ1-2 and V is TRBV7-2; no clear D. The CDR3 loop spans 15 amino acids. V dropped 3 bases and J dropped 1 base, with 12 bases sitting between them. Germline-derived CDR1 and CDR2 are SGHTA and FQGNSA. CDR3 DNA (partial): TGTGCCAGCAGCTTTCATCACCAGTTTAACTATGGC. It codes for CASSFHHQFNYG. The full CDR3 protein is CASSFHHQFNYGYTF. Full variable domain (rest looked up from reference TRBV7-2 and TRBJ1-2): GAGVSQSPSNKVTEKGKDVELRCDPISGHTALYWYRQSLGQGLEFLIYFQGNSAPDKSGLPSDRFSAERTGGSVSTLTIQRTQQEDSAVYLCASSFHHQFNYGYTFGSGTRLTVV.

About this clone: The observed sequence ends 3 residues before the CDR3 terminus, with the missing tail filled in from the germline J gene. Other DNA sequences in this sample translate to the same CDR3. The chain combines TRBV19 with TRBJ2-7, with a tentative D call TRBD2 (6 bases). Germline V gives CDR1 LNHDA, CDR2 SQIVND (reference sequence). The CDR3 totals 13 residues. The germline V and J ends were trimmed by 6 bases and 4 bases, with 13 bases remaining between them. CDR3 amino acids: CASRGPGEYEQYF. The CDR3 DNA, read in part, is TGTGCCAGTAGAGGCCCGGGGGAATACGAG.

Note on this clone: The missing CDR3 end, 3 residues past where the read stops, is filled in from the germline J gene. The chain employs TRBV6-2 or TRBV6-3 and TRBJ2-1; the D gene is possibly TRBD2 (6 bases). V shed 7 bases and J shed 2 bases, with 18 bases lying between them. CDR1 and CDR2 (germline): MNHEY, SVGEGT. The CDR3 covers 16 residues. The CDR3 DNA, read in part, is TGTGCCAGCACCGGAGAGGGCCGGGGGACCTACAATGAG. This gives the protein CASTGEGRGTYNE. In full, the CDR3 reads CASTGEGRGTYNEQFF.

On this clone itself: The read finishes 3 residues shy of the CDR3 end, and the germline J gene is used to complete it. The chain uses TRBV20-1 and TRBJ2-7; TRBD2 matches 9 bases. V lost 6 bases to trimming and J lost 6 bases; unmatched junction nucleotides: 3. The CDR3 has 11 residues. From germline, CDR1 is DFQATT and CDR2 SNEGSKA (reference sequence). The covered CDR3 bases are TGCAGTGCCCCGCGGGGGGGCGAG. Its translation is CSAPRGGE. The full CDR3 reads CSAPRGGEQYF.

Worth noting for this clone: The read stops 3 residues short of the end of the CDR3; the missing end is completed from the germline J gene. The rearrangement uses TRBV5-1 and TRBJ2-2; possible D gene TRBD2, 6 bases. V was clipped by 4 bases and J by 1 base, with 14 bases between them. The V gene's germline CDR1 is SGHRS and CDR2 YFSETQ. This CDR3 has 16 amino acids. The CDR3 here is CASSHRTGENTGELFF. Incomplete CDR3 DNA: TGCGCCAGCAGCCATAGGACGGGGGAGAACACCGGGGAG.

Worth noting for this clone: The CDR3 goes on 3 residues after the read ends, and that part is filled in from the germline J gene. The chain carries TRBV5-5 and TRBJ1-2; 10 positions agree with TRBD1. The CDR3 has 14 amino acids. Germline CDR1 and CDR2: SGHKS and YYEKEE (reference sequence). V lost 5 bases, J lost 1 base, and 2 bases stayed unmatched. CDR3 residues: CASSRTGGNYGYTF. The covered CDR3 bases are TGTGCCAGCAGTCGGACAGGGGGTAACTATGGC.

CDR3 sequence reads: CASKQAYNEQFF. The CDR3 bases that were read are TGTGCCAGCAAACAGGCATACAATGAG. The rearrangement uses TRBV28 and TRBJ2-1; D perhaps matches TRBD1 (5 bases). Coverage ceases 3 residues before the CDR3 finishes, and the germline J gene fills in the end. The CDR3 extends over 12 amino acids. Deletions cut 7 bases from V and 4 bases from J, with 8 bases between. CDR1 is MDHEN and CDR2 is SYDVKM in the germline V gene.

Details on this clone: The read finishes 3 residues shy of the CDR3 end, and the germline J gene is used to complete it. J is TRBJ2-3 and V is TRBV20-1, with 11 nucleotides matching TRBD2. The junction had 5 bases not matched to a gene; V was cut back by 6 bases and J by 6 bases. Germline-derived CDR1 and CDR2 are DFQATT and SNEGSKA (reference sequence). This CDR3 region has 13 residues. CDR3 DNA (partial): TGCAGTGCCACTAGCGGGAGTATGGATACG. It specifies CSATSGSMDT. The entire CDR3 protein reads CSATSGSMDTQYF.

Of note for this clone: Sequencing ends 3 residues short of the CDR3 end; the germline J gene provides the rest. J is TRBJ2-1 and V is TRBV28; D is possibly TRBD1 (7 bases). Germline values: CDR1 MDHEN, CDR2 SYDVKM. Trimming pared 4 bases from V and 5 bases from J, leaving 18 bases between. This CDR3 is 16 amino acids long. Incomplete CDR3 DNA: TGTGCCAGCAGTTCCCCCTCCACAGGGGAGGACAATGAG. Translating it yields CASSSPSTGEDNE. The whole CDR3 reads CASSSPSTGEDNEQFF.

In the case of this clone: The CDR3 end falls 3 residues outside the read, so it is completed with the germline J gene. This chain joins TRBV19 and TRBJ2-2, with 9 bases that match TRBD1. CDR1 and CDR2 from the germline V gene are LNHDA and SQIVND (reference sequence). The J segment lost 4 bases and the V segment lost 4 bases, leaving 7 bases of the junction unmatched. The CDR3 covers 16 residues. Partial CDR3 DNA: TGTGCCAGTAGTAGGACCGGGACAGGGATCACCGGGGAG. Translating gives CASSRTGTGITGE. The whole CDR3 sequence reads CASSRTGTGITGELFF. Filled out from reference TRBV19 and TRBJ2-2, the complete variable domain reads DGGITQSPKYLFRKEGQNVTLSCEQNLNHDAMYWYRQDPGQGLRLIYYSQIVNDFQKGDIAEGYSVSREKKESFPLTVTSAQKNPTAFYLCASSRTGTGITGELFFGEGSRLTVL.

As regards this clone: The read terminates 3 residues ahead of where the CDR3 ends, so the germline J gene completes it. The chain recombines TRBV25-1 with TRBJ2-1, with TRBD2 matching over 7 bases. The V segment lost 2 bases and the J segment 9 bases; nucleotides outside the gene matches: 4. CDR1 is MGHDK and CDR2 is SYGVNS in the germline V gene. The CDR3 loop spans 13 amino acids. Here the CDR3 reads CASSERASGEQFF. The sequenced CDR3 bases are TGTGCCAGCAGTGAAAGGGCTAGCGGTGAG.

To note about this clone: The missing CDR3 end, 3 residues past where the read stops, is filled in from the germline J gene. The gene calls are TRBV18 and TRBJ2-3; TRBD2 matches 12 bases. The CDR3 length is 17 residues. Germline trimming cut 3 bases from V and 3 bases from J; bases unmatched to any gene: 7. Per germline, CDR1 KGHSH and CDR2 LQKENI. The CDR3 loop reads CASSPPLAGGRTDTQYF. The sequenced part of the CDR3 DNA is TGTGCCAGCTCACCGCCTCTAGCGGGAGGGAGGACAGATACG. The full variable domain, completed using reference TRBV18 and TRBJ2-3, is NAGVMQNPRHLVRRRGQEARLRCSPMKGHSHVYWYRQLPEEGLKFMVYLQKENIIDESGMPKERFSAEFPKEGPSILRIQQVVRGDSAAYFCASSPPLAGGRTDTQYFGPGTRLTVL.

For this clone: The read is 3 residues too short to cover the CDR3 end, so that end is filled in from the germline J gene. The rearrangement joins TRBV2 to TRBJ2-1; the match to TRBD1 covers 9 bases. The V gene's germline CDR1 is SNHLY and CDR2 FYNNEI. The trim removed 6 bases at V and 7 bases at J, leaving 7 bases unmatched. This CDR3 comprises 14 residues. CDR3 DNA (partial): TGTGCCAGCAGCCCCGGGACAGGGTGGAATGAG. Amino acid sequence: CASSPGTGWNE. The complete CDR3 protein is CASSPGTGWNEQFF. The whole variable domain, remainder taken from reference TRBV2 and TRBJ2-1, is EPEVTQTPSHQVTQMGQEVILRCVPISNHLYFYWYRQILGQKVEFLVSFYNNEISEKSEIFDDQFSVERPDGSNFTLKIRSTKLEDSAMYFCASSPGTGWNEQFFGPGTRLTVL.

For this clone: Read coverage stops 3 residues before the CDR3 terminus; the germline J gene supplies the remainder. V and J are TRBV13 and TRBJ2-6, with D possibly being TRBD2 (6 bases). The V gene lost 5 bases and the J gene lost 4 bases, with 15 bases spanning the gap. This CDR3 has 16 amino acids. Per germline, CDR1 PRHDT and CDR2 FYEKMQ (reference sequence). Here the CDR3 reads CASSPGTSRGANVLTF. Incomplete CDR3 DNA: TGTGCCAGCAGCCCAGGAACTAGCCGAGGGGCCAACGTC.